The entry below describes one T cell receptor beta chain. Its antigen is still unknown. The source of the sample is a study of cytomegalovirus exposure and HLA in healthy donors. Study findings and constraints: A classifier reportedly called cytomegalovirus status with high sensitivity and specificity.

Produced via immunoSEQ multiplex PCR; TCRdb's table is partial and in-frame only. The table includes 250,000 or so clones, roughly 87% detected once. The CDR3 has 15 residues. CDR1 is MNHEY, CDR2 SVGAGI, per germline. J lost 4 bases, V lost 4 bases, and 8 bases had no gene match. The chain is built from TRBV6-5 and TRBJ1-2; 8 positions agree with TRBD1. This receptor was taken from a man aged 18 to 30 in good health and CMV-seropositive. Sequenced material: PBMCs. The CDR3 here is CASSSTTGESYGYTF. The CDR3 bases are TGTGCCAGCAGTTCGACGACAGGGGAGTCCTATGGCTACACCTTC.